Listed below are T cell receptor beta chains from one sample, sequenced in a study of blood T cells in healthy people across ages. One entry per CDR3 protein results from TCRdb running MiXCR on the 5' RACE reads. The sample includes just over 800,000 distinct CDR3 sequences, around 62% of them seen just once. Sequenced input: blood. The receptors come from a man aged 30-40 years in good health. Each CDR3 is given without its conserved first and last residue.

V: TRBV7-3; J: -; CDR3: ASSLKGTEDYEQY
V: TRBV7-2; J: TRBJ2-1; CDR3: ASSLPQGEWYEQF
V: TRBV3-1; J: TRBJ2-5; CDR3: ASSQEPGSQETQY
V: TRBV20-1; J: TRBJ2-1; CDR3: SARVDVQNEQF
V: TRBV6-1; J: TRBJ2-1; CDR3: ASSEVVAGGGDEQF
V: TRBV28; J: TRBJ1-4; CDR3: ASSVWYHEKLF
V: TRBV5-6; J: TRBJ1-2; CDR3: ASSPDNYGYT
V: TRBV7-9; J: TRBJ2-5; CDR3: ASTELTGRGQETQY
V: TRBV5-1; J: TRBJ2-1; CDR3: ASSSFGSAGGRPLEQF
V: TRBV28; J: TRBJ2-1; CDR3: ASSAGPLGNEQF
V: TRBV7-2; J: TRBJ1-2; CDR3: ASSFYLRDDGYT
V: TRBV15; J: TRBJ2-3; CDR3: ATSRTLTDTQY
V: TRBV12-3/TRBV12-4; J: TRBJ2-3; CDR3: ASSPGTLRTDTQY
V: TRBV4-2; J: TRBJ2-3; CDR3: ASSQDGDSTDTQY
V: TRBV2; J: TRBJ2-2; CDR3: ASSEAEGGRGRRGELF
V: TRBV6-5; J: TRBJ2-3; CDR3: ASSYRAPASGGLTTDTQY
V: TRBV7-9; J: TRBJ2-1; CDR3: ASSLGQGATYNEQF
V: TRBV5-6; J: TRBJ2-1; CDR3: ASSPLGEPRNNEQF
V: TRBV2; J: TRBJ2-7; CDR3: ASSDAGQGAYEQY
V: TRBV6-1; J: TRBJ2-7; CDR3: ASSETGLLYEQY
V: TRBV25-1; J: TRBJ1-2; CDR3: ASTTGQGDYGYT
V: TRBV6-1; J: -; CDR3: ASSDPGQTYEQY
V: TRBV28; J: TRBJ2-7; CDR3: ASAGLVYEQY
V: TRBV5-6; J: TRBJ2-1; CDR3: ASSRGPGRAQF
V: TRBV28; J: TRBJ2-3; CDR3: ASSSTSLTAYTDTQY
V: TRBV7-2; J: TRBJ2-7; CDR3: ASSRPEQFYEQY
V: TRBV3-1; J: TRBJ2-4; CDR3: ASSQSTSGQY
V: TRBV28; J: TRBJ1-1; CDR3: ASTPFALNTEAF
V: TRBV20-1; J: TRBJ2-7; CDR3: SARDPRTGEAYEQY